The next 4 T cell receptor beta chains were all read from a single sample in a study of immune evolution from preneoplasia to lung adenocarcinoma. Only in-frame clones appear in the TCRdb table, and some are missing; sequencing was by immunoSEQ multiplex PCR. The table records over 14,000 clones, about four fifths of them present only once. The sample was FFPE minimally invasive lung adenocarcinoma tissue. The source of these receptors is a person aged 65 to 85 with lung adenocarcinoma.

The chain is built from TRBV2 and TRBJ1-5; D unresolved. Germline V gene lookup returns CDR1 SNHLY and CDR2 FYNNEI. CDR3 length: 14 amino acids. The ends were cut back, 6 bases at V and 6 bases at J, with 15 bases in the middle. DNA of the CDR3: TGTGCCAGCAGGGACGCTGGGAAGGGTCAGCCCCAGCATTTT. Translating gives CASRDAGKGQPQHF.

In regard to this clone: Relative to the germline gene, one junction end is altered; a read error may explain this. The V gene is TRBV11-3, the J gene TRBJ1-1; D is possibly TRBD1 (6 bases). This CDR3 has 14 amino acids. CDR1 is SGHNT and CDR2 is YENEEA in the germline V gene. CDR3 nucleotide sequence: TGTGCCAGCAGTTTAGCACAGGGGAACACTGAAGCTTTCTTT. It is translated as CASSLAQGNTEAFF.

A single count supports this clone. CDR3 sequence reads: CASSSGQKTEAFF. CDR3 bases: TGTGCCAGCAGCTCGGGACAGAAAACTGAAGCTTTCTTT. This rearrangement joins TRBV7-3 to TRBJ1-1; TRBD1 matches at 7 bases. There are 13 residues in the CDR3. CDR1 and CDR2 from the germline V gene are SGHTA and FQGTGA. Trimming at V came to 4 bases and at J to 5 bases, leaving 4 bases not matched to a gene.

The CDR3 here is CASSEKQGFRETQYF. The CDR3 DNA reads as TGTGCCAGTAGCGAAAAACAGGGGTTTAGAGAGACCCAGTACTTC. V and J are TRBV19 and TRBJ2-5, with TRBD1 matching 7 bases. Per the germline V gene, CDR1 is LNHDA and CDR2 is SQIVND (reference sequence). The CDR3 contains 15 residues. The junction had 11 bases not matched to a gene; V was cut back by 6 bases and J by 4 bases.